This T cell receptor (beta chain) was identified during a study of blood T cells in healthy people across ages. Sample-barcoded 5' priming and a J-beta primer mix drove a second PCR of about 6 to 12 cycles. Every cDNA molecule carried a tag from a template-switch adaptor bearing 12 random nucleotides. TCRdb itself ran the 5' RACE reads through MiXCR, one entry per CDR3 protein. This table has some 800,000 distinct CDR3 sequences, around 25% appearing once. The germline V gene encodes CDR1 SGHVS and CDR2 FNYEAQ. J gave up 7 bases and V 1 base, and 5 bases lay outside the gene matches. The CDR3 spans 15 residues. These data are also associated with another study on T cells of mothers and their children.

The chain couples TRBV7-6 to TRBJ2-4; 9 bases map to TRBD2. The receptor was isolated from a boy younger than 18 in good health. Sequencing input: blood. As DNA, the CDR3 is TGTGCCAGCAGCTTAGTAGCGGGAGAGGGCAACATTCAGTACTTC. Translated, it gives CASSLVAGEGNIQYF.